The 24 T cell receptor beta chains given below trace back to one sample, sequenced in a study of Graves' ophthalmopathy and Graves' hyperthyroidism. RNA transcripts yielded amplified TCR beta CDR3 regions. The authors performed first-round RT-PCR with HTBI primers and then a second-round multiplex PCR. TCRdb recomputed calls from the multiplex PCR reads with MiXCR, one row per CDR3 protein. This sample has about 1.1 million distinct CDR3 sequences, with 36% found just once. The sample consisted of peripheral blood or thyroid tissue (not recorded which). The receptors derive from an adult man with Graves' hyperthyroidism.

This clonotype appeared a few times. The V call is TRBV7-2, the J call TRBJ1-1; TRBD1 matches 7 bases. CDR3 size: 14 residues. Germline loops: CDR1 SGHTA, CDR2 FQGNSA. The V and J ends lost 5 bases and 4 bases, in that order; junction bases with no gene match: 7. Here the CDR3 reads CASSARTGPTEAFF. CDR3 coding DNA: TGTGCCAGCAGCGCAAGGACAGGCCCCACTGAAGCTTTCTTT.

This clonotype was counted many times. This sequence joins TRBV14 and TRBJ2-7; unclear D gene. CDR1 is SGHDN and CDR2 is FVKESK in the germline V gene. Deletions cut 1 base from V and 0 bases from J, with 10 bases between. The CDR3 totals 15 residues. CDR3 residues: CASSQGWGSSYEQYF. CDR3 bases: TGTGCCAGCAGCCAAGGGTGGGGAAGCTCCTACGAGCAGTACTTC. The full variable domain, rest sourced from reference TRBV14 and TRBJ2-7, is EAGVTQFPSHSVIEKGQTVTLRCDPISGHDNLYWYRRVMGKEIKFLLHFVKESKQDESGMPNNRFLAERTGGTYSTLKVQPAELEDSGVYFCASSQGWGSSYEQYFGPGTRLTVT.

This clonotype was observed at least ten times. The chain couples TRBV7-2 to TRBJ1-2; perhaps TRBD1 as D (5 bases). Germline V gene lookup returns CDR1 SGHTA and CDR2 FQGNSA. V dropped 1 base and J dropped 8 bases, with 14 bases sitting between them. The CDR3 runs 14 residues. This CDR3 is CASSLGDPGVGYTF. In nucleotides, the CDR3 is TGTGCCAGCAGCTTAGGGGACCCGGGGGTGGGCTACACCTTC.

Worth noting for this clonotype: The germline gene is not matched at one end of the junction; a read error may be the cause. V and J are TRBV10-2 and TRBJ2-7; D might be TRBD1 or TRBD2, each matching 7 bases. Germline CDR1 and CDR2: WSHSY and SAAADI. The CDR3 is made up of 15 amino acids. The CDR3 bases are TGTGCCAGCAGCGCAGGGGGGGGGATTTTGGACGAGCAGTACTTC. Its protein product is CASSAGGGILDEQYF.

The CDR3 coding sequence is TGTGCCATCAGTGTAGCGCAGGGCCCGTTCAATGAAAAACTGTTTTTT. Residues: CAISVAQGPFNEKLFF. This chain links TRBV10-3 with TRBJ1-4, with a weak D call TRBD1 (5 bases). V lost 4 bases, J lost 5 bases, and 17 bases lay in between. The CDR3 runs to 16 residues. Germline lookup yields CDR1 ENHRY and CDR2 SYGVKD.

This clonotype was seen more than once but under ten times. The chain couples TRBV12-3 or TRBV12-4 to TRBJ1-5, with D perhaps matching TRBD1 (6 bases). V was pared by 4 bases and J by 3 bases, with 22 bases between. This CDR3 is 18 amino acids long. The CDR3: CASSSPPGGLYNNQPQHF. The CDR3 DNA is TGTGCCAGCAGTTCCCCCCCGGGGGGGCTGTACAACAATCAGCCCCAGCATTTT.

There are a few counts of this clonotype. The gene calls are TRBV5-1 and TRBJ1-2; TRBD1 matches 7 bases. Germline V gene data show CDR1 as SGHRS and CDR2 as YFSETQ. The CDR3 consists of 20 residues. Losses at the gene ends were 4 bases for V and 7 bases for J; bases not matched to a gene: 28. The CDR3 coding sequence is TGCGCCAGCAGCGCGGAGACAGGGCAGGAGAGGAACGAGTTTGATATTGGCTACACCTTC. This sequence encodes CASSAETGQERNEFDIGYTF.

This clonotype was found many times. The V call is TRBV7-8, the J call TRBJ1-4, with D possibly TRBD1 on 5 matching bases. The germline V gene encodes CDR1 SGHVS and CDR2 FQNEAQ. Trimming removed 6 bases at V and 0 bases at J, with 11 bases between. The CDR3 has 15 amino acids. CDR3 nucleotide sequence: TGTGCCAGCAGGGTCAGGGCCGCAACTAATGAAAAACTGTTTTTT. Encoded protein: CASRVRAATNEKLFF. Complete variable domain (other parts from reference TRBV7-8 and TRBJ1-4): GAGVSQSPRYKVAKRGQDVALRCDPISGHVSLFWYQQALGQGPEFLTYFQNEAQLDKSGLPSDRFFAERPEGSVSTLKIQRTQQEDSAVYLCASRVRAATNEKLFFGSGTQLSVL.

This clonotype has at least ten counts. CDR3 sequence (DNA): TGTGCCAGCGCGGGACAACGGAACACCGGGGAGCTGTTTTTT. This codes for CASAGQRNTGELFF. This chain links TRBV9 with TRBJ2-2, with D perhaps given as TRBD1 or TRBD2 (6 bases each). V gave up 7 bases and J gave up 1 base, with 11 bases separating them. Germline assignment: CDR1 SGDLS and CDR2 YYNGEE. This CDR3 spans 14 amino acids.

This clonotype was detected many times. The rearrangement links TRBV29-1 to TRBJ1-1; possible D gene TRBD1, 6 bases. CDR3 length: 13 amino acids. Germline V CDR1 and CDR2: SQVTM, ANQGSEA. The germline V and J ends were trimmed by 5 bases and 3 bases, with 13 bases remaining between them. The CDR3 nucleotides read TGCAGCGTTTCAACAGGGTTGGACACTGAAGCTTTCTTT. Its translation: CSVSTGLDTEAFF.

This clonotype was seen at least ten times. The chain joins TRBV15 to TRBJ1-1, with unresolved D. Looked up from germline, CDR1 is LNHNV and CDR2 is YYDKDF (reference sequence). The CDR3 sequence is 14 residues long. The V gene lost 1 base and the J gene lost 5 bases, with 11 bases spanning the gap. CDR3 nucleotides: TGTGCCACCAGCAGAGGGTTTCGAGGGACTGAAGCTTTCTTT. Its protein product is CATSRGFRGTEAFF.

At least ten counts were recorded for this clonotype. The V and J genes are TRBV7-2 and TRBJ1-4; unclear D gene. Germline V gene lookup returns CDR1 SGHTA and CDR2 FQGNSA. The length of the CDR3 is 17 residues. The V gene lost 0 bases and the J gene lost 2 bases, with 13 bases spanning the gap. As DNA, the CDR3 is TGTGCCAGCAGCTTAGCGAACAGCTACTACACTAATGAAAAACTGTTTTTT. Residues: CASSLANSYYTNEKLFF.

There are a few counts of this clonotype. The gene calls are TRBV20-1 and TRBJ1-1; a possible D gene is TRBD1 (5 bases). The V gene's germline CDR1 is DFQATT and CDR2 SNEGSKA (reference sequence). The germline V and J ends were trimmed by 5 bases and 5 bases, with 15 bases remaining between them. The CDR3 is made up of 13 amino acids. The CDR3 loop is CSARGGVRTEAFF. The CDR3 DNA reads TGCAGTGCTCGGGGGGGGGTACGTACTGAAGCTTTCTTT.

The rearrangement uses TRBV29-1 and TRBJ2-3; the D is unclear. Germline-derived CDR1 and CDR2 are SQVTM and ANQGSEA. The CDR3 has 11 amino acids. V shed 1 base and J shed 4 bases, with 3 bases lying between them. The DNA of the CDR3 is TGCAGCGTTGAAGTCGCAGATACGCAGTATTTT. The encoded protein is CSVEVADTQYF.

V is TRBV7-3 and J is TRBJ1-4; TRBD1 matches 9 bases. The trim removed 5 bases at V and 8 bases at J, leaving 9 bases unmatched. CDR1 and CDR2 (germline): SGHTA, FQGTGA. CDR3 length: 15 amino acids. CDR3 DNA sequence: TGTGCCAGCAGCCCTGGGGACAGGGCAGGAGAAAAACTGTTTTTT. Translating it yields CASSPGDRAGEKLFF. The full variable domain, with the rest looked up from reference TRBV7-3 and TRBJ1-4, is GAGVSQTPSNKVTEKGKYVELRCDPISGHTALYWYRQSLGQGPEFLIYFQGTGAADDSGLPNDRFFAVRPEGSVSTLKIQRTERGDSAVYLCASSPGDRAGEKLFFGSGTQLSVL.

This rearrangement joins TRBV6-5 to TRBJ2-2; D gene ambiguous. This CDR3 contains 16 residues. V was trimmed by 0 bases and J by 6 bases, leaving 14 bases between them. CDR1 is MNHEY and CDR2 is SVGAGI in the germline V gene. CDR3 loop: CASSYSISANAGELFF. The CDR3 coding sequence is TGTGCCAGCAGTTACTCGATATCAGCCAATGCCGGGGAGCTGTTTTTT.

This clonotype came up once. Given a much more abundant clone one base away, this may be a read error. CDR3 sequence: CASSTPGGIHEQYF. The CDR3 nucleotides read TGTGCCAGCAGCACCCCGGGAGGGATACACGAGCAGTACTTC. The chain has TRBV7-8 and TRBJ2-7; 8 bases match TRBD2. V was pared by 5 bases and J by 5 bases, with 8 bases of the junction left unmatched. In germline, CDR1 is SGHVS, CDR2 FQNEAQ. The CDR3 extends over 14 amino acids.

Comments on this clonotype: A read error may account for a junction end that differs from germline. CDR3 residues: CACSGTGPTVETQYF. The CDR3 DNA sequence: TGTGCCTGCAGCGGAACCGGGCCTACTGTGGAGACCCAGTACTTC. This chain uses TRBV2 with TRBJ2-5; weak D call: TRBD2 (5 bases). The CDR3 runs 15 residues. Germline V lookup: CDR1 SNHLY, CDR2 FYNNEI.

To note about this clonotype: This could be a read error, since a much larger clone is one nucleotide away. This rearrangement joins TRBV7-6 to TRBJ2-5; no firm D call. Trimming shortened V by 3 bases and J by 3 bases, and 8 bases separated the two germline ends. This CDR3 is 13 amino acids long. CDR1 and CDR2 from the germline V gene are SGHVS and FNYEAQ. CDR3 region: CASSFPPEETQYF. CDR3 sequence (DNA): TGTGCCAGCAGCTTCCCGCCGGAAGAGACCCAGTACTTC. The full variable domain, its missing parts supplied by reference TRBV7-6 and TRBJ2-5, is GAGVSQSPRYKVTKRGQDVALRCDPISGHVSLYWYRQALGQGPEFLTYFNYEAQQDKSGLPNDRFSAERPEGSISTLTIQRTEQRDSAMYRCASSFPPEETQYFGPGTRLLVL.

V usage is TRBV25-1 and J usage is TRBJ2-7; 10 nucleotides agree with TRBD1. Germline-derived CDR1 and CDR2 are MGHDK and SYGVNS. This CDR3 contains 17 residues. The CDR3 sequence is CARPSPRDRGSSYEQYF. The CDR3 DNA reads TGTGCTAGACCATCGCCCCGGGACAGGGGTAGCTCCTACGAGCAGTACTTC.

V and J are TRBV27 and TRBJ2-2; D is unresolved. This CDR3 comprises 13 residues. Germline lookup yields CDR1 MNHEY and CDR2 SMNVEV (reference sequence). Trimming removed 5 bases from V and 6 bases from J, with 10 bases in between. CDR3 residues: CASSPRVAGELFF. As DNA, the CDR3 is TGTGCCAGCAGTCCCCGGGTAGCCGGGGAGCTGTTTTTT.

This clonotype was detected many times. This rearrangement joins TRBV20-1 to TRBJ1-5; no definite D call. The germline V gene has CDR1 DFQATT and CDR2 SNEGSKA (reference sequence). The V end lost 3 bases, the J end lost 4 bases, and 10 bases lay between the germline ends. CDR3 size: 13 residues. Here the CDR3 reads CSARARENQPQHF. Here the CDR3 DNA reads TGCAGTGCTAGGGCGCGAGAGAATCAGCCCCAGCATTTT.

This clonotype has a count of ten or more. V and J are TRBV4-3 and TRBJ2-7, with 11 bases fitting TRBD2. Germline CDR1 and CDR2: LGHNA and YSLEER. Trimming cost V 1 base and J 6 bases; bases outside gene matches: 8. The CDR3 contains 16 residues. The CDR3 DNA reads TGCGCCAGCAGCCAAGTAGCACTAGCGGGAGAGAGCGAGCAGTACTTC. Its translation: CASSQVALAGESEQYF.

This chain links TRBV4-1 with TRBJ1-2; TRBD1 matches at 8 bases. The CDR3 extends over 14 amino acids. Germline V CDR1 and CDR2: MGHRA, YSYEKL. The junction had 4 bases not matched to a gene; V was cut back by 4 bases and J by 3 bases. The CDR3 sequence: CASSLRQGHYGYTF. CDR3 nucleotides: TGCGCCAGCAGCCTTAGACAGGGGCACTATGGCTACACCTTC.